The 21 T cell receptor beta chains in this list originate from one sample, sequenced in a study of T cell changes during pregnancy in multiple sclerosis. This table comes from immunoSEQ multiplex PCR, and its TCRdb copy is limited to in-frame clones, with some not included. The table lists tens of thousands of clones, about 95% of them singletons. The material was peripheral blood, obtained in the second trimester of pregnancy. The receptor source for this set is a female donor with multiple sclerosis, enrolled in a pregnancy study.

The chain couples TRBV7-6 to TRBJ1-2; 8 bases line up with TRBD1. Germline V gene lookup returns CDR1 SGHVS and CDR2 FNYEAQ. After removal of 5 bases from V and 6 bases from J, the junction contained 8 bases not matched to a gene. CDR3 length: 14 amino acids. The DNA for the CDR3 is TGTGCCAGCAGCCTCGCAGGGGGCGCGAATGGCTACACCTTC. This translates into CASSLAGGANGYTF.

The J gene is TRBJ1-2, the V gene TRBV7-2; D is undetermined. Trimming removed 1 base at V and 4 bases at J, with 13 bases between. The germline V gene encodes CDR1 SGHTA and CDR2 FQGNSA. The CDR3 is 15 amino acids. The CDR3 DNA follows: TGTGCCAGCAGCTTAGGTACCCGAGGAAGCTATGGCTACACCTTC. Protein: CASSLGTRGSYGYTF.

The chain links TRBV19 to TRBJ2-6, with D possibly being TRBD2 (5 bases). The germline gives CDR1 LNHDA, CDR2 SQIVND (reference sequence). Trimming took 8 bases from V and 1 from J, leaving 9 bases between them. The CDR3 sequence is 14 residues long. CDR3 sequence (DNA): TGTGCCAGTGCCGGAGGATCTGGGGCCAACGTCCTGACTTTC. Amino acid sequence: CASAGGSGANVLTF.

This clone was recorded once. In DNA form, the CDR3 reads TGTGCCAGCCGACAGCTCCTGAATGAAAAACTGTTTTTT. Translating gives CASRQLLNEKLFF. V usage is TRBV28 and J usage is TRBJ1-4, with D perhaps matching TRBD1 (5 bases). Germline V CDR1 and CDR2: MDHEN, SYDVKM. Trimming stripped 8 bases from V and 5 bases from J, with 12 bases between. This CDR3 comprises 13 residues.

The gene calls are TRBV6-5 and TRBJ2-7, with 9 bases that match TRBD1. With 5 bases clipped from V and 1 base from J, the junction kept 3 bases outside the gene matches. This CDR3 has 14 amino acids. Germline V lookup: CDR1 MNHEY, CDR2 SVGAGI. The DNA for the CDR3 is TGTGCCAGCAGTGGCGACAGGGGGTCCTACGAGCAGTACTTC. Translated, it gives CASSGDRGSYEQYF.

The V call is TRBV27, the J call TRBJ1-2, with TRBD1 as a possible D gene (6 bases). The CDR3 has 17 residues. Trimming stripped 5 bases from V and 5 bases from J, with 24 bases between. The germline gives CDR1 MNHEY, CDR2 SMNVEV (reference sequence). CDR3 DNA sequence: TGTGCCAGCAGTCCGCTAGGGGGACGGTTTTTGGAATATGGCTACACCTTC. This sequence encodes CASSPLGGRFLEYGYTF.

The genes are TRBV5-4 and TRBJ2-1; 13 bases map to TRBD2. This CDR3 is built from 16 residues. CDR1 and CDR2 from the germline V gene are SGHNT and YYREEE (reference sequence). The V and J ends lost 4 bases and 5 bases, in that order; junction bases with no gene match: 6. The CDR3 bases are TGTGCCAGCAGCAAGGGACTAGCGGGATCGGACAATGAGCAGTTCTTC. Protein sequence: CASSKGLAGSDNEQFF.

The V gene is TRBV19, the J gene TRBJ2-5; a weak D match, TRBD1 (7 bases). CDR3 length equals 15 residues. Looked up from germline, CDR1 is LNHDA and CDR2 is SQIVND (reference sequence). The V and J ends lost 4 bases and 5 bases respectively, with 17 bases between them. CDR3 sequence reads: CASSTQRTGGETQYF. The CDR3 bases are TGTGCCAGTAGTACCCAGCGGACAGGAGGGGAGACCCAGTACTTC.

This chain joins TRBV28 and TRBJ1-1; D may be TRBD1 (6 bases). This CDR3 has 15 amino acids. Between the trimmed V and J ends, which lost 3 bases and 4 bases, there was a span of 15 bases. Germline V gene data show CDR1 as MDHEN and CDR2 as SYDVKM. CDR3 nucleotides: TGTGCCAGCAGTTTCTCCACAGGGCCTTCCACTGAAGCTTTCTTT. Translating gives CASSFSTGPSTEAFF.

The chain joins TRBV30 to TRBJ2-7, with 7 nucleotides matching TRBD2. V shed 3 bases and J 3 bases; nucleotides not matched to a gene: 8. Germline CDR1 and CDR2: GTSNPN and SVGIG (reference sequence). CDR3 length: 14 residues. The CDR3 spells CAWRAGGSFYEQYF. In DNA form, the CDR3 reads TGTGCCTGGAGGGCGGGCGGGAGCTTCTACGAGCAGTACTTC. Looking up the rest from reference TRBV30 and TRBJ2-7 gives the full variable domain: SQTIHQWPATLVQPVGSPLSLECTVEGTSNPNLYWYRQAAGRGLQLLFYSVGIGQISSEVPQNLSASRPQDRQFILSSKKLLLSDSGFYLCAWRAGGSFYEQYFGPGTRLTVT.

This clone was detected only once. The chain uses TRBV4-3 and TRBJ2-5; 7 bases line up with TRBD1. The junction had 7 bases not matched to a gene; V was cut back by 3 bases and J by 6 bases. The germline CDR1 and CDR2 sequences are LGHNA and YSLEER. There are 14 residues in the CDR3. This chain's CDR3 is CASSQATGLKTQYF. CDR3 nucleotide sequence: TGCGCCAGCAGCCAGGCGACAGGGTTAAAGACCCAGTACTTC.

J is TRBJ2-1 and V is TRBV28; D is perhaps TRBD1 (5 bases). The CDR3 is made up of 13 amino acids. Per germline, CDR1 MDHEN and CDR2 SYDVKM. V lost 7 bases to trimming and J lost 8 bases, with 15 bases between them. CDR3 nucleotides: TGTGCCAGCAAGGGGCCCCTGTTCGATGAGCAGTTCTTC. Protein: CASKGPLFDEQFF.

The V call is TRBV5-4, the J call TRBJ2-3; D unresolved. The germline CDR1 and CDR2 sequences are SGHNT and YYREEE (reference sequence). There are 13 residues in the CDR3. Trimming removed 4 bases at V and 5 bases at J, with 11 bases between. The CDR3, as DNA: TGTGCCAGCAGCACCGTTGCCAGAGATACGCAGTATTTT. Its translation is CASSTVARDTQYF.

CDR3 nucleotides: TGTGCCAGCAGTTACCGGACTAGCGGGAGATACAATGAGCAGTTCTTC. This gives the protein CASSYRTSGRYNEQFF. This chain connects TRBV6-5 to TRBJ2-1, with 13 bases that match TRBD2. The CDR3 runs 16 residues. The germline gives CDR1 MNHEY, CDR2 SVGAGI. Trimming took 2 bases from V and 4 from J; bases not matched to a gene: 2.

The chain couples TRBV7-2 to TRBJ2-1; 7 bases match TRBD2. Germline CDR1 is SGHTA and CDR2 is FQGNSA. The CDR3 extends over 18 amino acids. V lost 1 base and J lost 2; bases outside the gene matches: 11. CDR3 in amino acids: CASSLEGSSGLTYNEQFF. The CDR3 DNA reads TGTGCCAGCAGCTTAGAGGGGTCTAGCGGCCTTACCTACAATGAGCAGTTCTTC. Looking up the rest from reference TRBV7-2 and TRBJ2-1 gives the full variable domain: GAGVSQSPSNKVTEKGKDVELRCDPISGHTALYWYRQSLGQGLEFLIYFQGNSAPDKSGLPSDRFSAERTGGSVSTLTIQRTQQEDSAVYLCASSLEGSSGLTYNEQFFGPGTRLTVL.

V and J are TRBV6-4 and TRBJ2-1; 9 bases agree with TRBD1. Germline CDR1 reads MRHNA; CDR2 reads SNTAGT. The CDR3 length is 20 residues. V lost 6 bases and J lost 0; bases outside the gene matches: 18. CDR3 nucleotides: TGTGCCAGCAGCCAATCCGGGACAGGGAGTCGGGGCCGCTCCTACAATGAGCAGTTCTTC. Amino acid sequence: CASSQSGTGSRGRSYNEQFF.

The chain uses TRBV4-1 and TRBJ1-2; 8 bases fit TRBD1. Trimming at V came to 4 bases and at J to 6 bases, leaving 7 bases not matched to a gene. This CDR3 spans 14 amino acids. Germline V gene data show CDR1 as MGHRA and CDR2 as YSYEKL. The CDR3 loop reads CASSLQDRVDGYTF. The CDR3, as DNA: TGCGCCAGCAGCCTACAGGACAGGGTGGATGGCTACACCTTC.

CDR3 nucleotide sequence: TGTGCCAGCAGCCCCTTCAGCGGGAGTATCTACAATGAGCAGTTCTTC. It is translated as CASSPFSGSIYNEQFF. The genes are TRBV9 and TRBJ2-1, with 8 bases identical to TRBD2. With 4 bases clipped from V and 3 bases from J, the junction kept 9 bases outside the gene matches. CDR3 length: 16 amino acids. Germline V gives CDR1 SGDLS, CDR2 YYNGEE.

The chain carries TRBV6-6 and TRBJ2-1, with 8 bases that match TRBD1. With V trimmed by 0 bases and J by 7 bases, 5 bases remained unmatched. Per the germline V gene, CDR1 is MNHNY and CDR2 is SVGAGI (reference sequence). CDR3 length: 15 amino acids. CDR3 bases: TGTGCCAGCAGTTACTCTGTACAGGGGGTGAATGAGCAGTTCTTC. This gives the protein CASSYSVQGVNEQFF.

This rearrangement joins TRBV30 to TRBJ2-3; 15 nucleotides align to TRBD2. CDR1 is GTSNPN, CDR2 SVGIG, per germline (reference sequence). V trimming: 2 bases; J trimming: 9 bases; junction bases outside the gene matches: 9. The CDR3 is made up of 16 amino acids. In DNA form, the CDR3 reads TGTGCCTGGAGTACTGGGGGGACTAGCGGGAGGAGGACGCAGTATTTT. Translating it yields CAWSTGGTSGRRTQYF.

The chain combines TRBV13 with TRBJ2-7; 11 positions match TRBD1. CDR1 PRHDT and CDR2 FYEKMQ come from the germline V gene (reference sequence). The CDR3 loop spans 15 amino acids. Unmatched junction bases numbered 8, after V lost 5 bases and J lost 5 bases. This chain's CDR3 is CASSLDRGRRDEQYF. The CDR3 DNA follows: TGTGCCAGCAGCCTGGACAGGGGGCGTCGGGACGAGCAGTACTTC.